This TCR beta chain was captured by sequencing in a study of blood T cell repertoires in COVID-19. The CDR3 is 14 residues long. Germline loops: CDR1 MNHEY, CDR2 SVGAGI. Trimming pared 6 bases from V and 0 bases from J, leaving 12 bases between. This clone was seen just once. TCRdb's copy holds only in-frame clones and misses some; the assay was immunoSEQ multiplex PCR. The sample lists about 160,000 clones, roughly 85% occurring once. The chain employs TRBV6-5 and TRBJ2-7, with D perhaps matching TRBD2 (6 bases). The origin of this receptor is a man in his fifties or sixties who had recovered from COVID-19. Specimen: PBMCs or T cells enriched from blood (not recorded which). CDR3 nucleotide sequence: TGTGCCAGCAGGGGTGGCGGGGCCTCCTACGAGCAGTACTTC. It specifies CASRGGGASYEQYF.